The TCR beta chain under discussion was sequenced for a study of memory B cells and T cells in multiple sclerosis. Separate sequencing covered autoproliferating (CFSE-dim) and non-proliferating (CFSE-high) T cells from stimulus-free culture. Pooled replicate wells came from some 5x10^7 CFSE-labeled PBMCs cultured less than 8 days without stimulus. Deletions cut 0 bases from V and 8 bases from J, with 10 bases between. CDR3 length equals 13 residues. Germline CDR1 is SGHRS and CDR2 is YFSETQ. The table came from immunoSEQ multiplex PCR; TCRdb's copy has only in-frame clones and leaves some out. The sample includes 10,000 to 15,000 clones, approximately 85% of them seen just once. Concerning this clone itself: Its antigen is currently unknown.

Material for sequencing was PBMCs from blood kept in culture. This receptor was taken from a human donor with multiple sclerosis. The J gene is TRBJ2-3, the V gene TRBV5-1; D might be TRBD2 (6 bases). The CDR3 region has the DNA TGCGCCAGCAGCTTGGCCCGGGGAGGTACGCAGTATTTT. Translation gives CASSLARGGTQYF.